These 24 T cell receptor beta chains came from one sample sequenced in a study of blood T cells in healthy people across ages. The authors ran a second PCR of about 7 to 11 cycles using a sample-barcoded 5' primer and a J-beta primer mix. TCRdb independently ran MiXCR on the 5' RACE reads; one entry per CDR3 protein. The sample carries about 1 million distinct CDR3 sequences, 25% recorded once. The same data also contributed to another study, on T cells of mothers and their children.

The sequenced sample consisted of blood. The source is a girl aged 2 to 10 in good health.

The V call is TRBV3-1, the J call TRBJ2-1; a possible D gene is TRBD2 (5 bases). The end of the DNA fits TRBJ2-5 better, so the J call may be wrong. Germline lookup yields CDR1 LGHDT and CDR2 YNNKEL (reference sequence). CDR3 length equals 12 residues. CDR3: CASSQGEGTQYF. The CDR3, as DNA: TGTGCCAGCAGCCAAGGCGAGGGGACCCAGTACTTC.

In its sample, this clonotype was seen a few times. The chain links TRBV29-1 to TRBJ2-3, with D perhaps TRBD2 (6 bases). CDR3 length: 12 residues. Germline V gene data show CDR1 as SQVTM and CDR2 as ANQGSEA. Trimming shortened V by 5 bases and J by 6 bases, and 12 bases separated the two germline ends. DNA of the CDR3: TGCAGCGTTACCCGACTAGGCGATACGCAGTATTTT. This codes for CSVTRLGDTQYF.

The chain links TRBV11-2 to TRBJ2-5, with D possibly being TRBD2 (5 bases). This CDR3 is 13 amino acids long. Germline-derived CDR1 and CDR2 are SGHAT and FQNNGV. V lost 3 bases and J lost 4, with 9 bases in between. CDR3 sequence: CASSFTGLETQYF. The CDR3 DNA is TGTGCCAGCAGCTTTACGGGGTTAGAGACCCAGTACTTC.

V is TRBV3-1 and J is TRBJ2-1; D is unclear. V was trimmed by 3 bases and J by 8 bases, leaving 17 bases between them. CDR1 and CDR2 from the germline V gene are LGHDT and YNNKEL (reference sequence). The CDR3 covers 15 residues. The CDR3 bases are TGTGCCAGCAGCCACGTCAGGATAACACGGGATGAGCAGTTCTTC. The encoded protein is CASSHVRITRDEQFF.

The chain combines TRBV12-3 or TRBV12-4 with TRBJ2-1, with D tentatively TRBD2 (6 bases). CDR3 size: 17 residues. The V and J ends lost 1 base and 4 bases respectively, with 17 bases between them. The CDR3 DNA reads TGTGCCAGCAGTTTAGTAGTCATGGGGGGTGGGTACAATGAGCAGTTCTTC. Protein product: CASSLVVMGGGYNEQFF.

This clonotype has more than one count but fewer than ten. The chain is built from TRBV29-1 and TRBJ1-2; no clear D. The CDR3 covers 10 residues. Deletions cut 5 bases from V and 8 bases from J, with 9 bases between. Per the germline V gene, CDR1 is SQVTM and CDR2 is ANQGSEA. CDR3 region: CSVFINGYTF. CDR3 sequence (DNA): TGCAGCGTTTTTATTAACGGCTACACCTTC.

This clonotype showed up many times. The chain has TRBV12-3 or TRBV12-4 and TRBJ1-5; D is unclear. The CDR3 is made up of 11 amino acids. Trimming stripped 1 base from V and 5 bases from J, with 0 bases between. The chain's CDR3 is CASSLDQPQHF. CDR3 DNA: TGTGCCAGCAGTTTAGATCAGCCCCAGCATTTT.

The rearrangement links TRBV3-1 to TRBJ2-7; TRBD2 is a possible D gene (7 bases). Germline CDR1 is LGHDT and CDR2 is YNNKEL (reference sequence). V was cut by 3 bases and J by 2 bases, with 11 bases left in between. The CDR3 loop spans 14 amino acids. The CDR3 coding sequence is TGTGCCAGCAGCCATGGGGGGGACACCTACGAGCAGTACTTC. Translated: CASSHGGDTYEQYF.

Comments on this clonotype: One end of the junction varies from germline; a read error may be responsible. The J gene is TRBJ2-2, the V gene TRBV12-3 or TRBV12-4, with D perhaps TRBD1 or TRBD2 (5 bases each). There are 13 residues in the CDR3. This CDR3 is CASRKTVTGELLF. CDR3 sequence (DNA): TGTGCCAGCAGGAAGACAGTTACCGGGGAGCTGCTTTTT.

The CDR3 nucleotides read TGCAGCGGCCTAACTGAATCCAGCTCCTACGAGCAGTACTTC. Protein sequence: CSGLTESSSYEQYF. This rearrangement joins TRBV29-1 to TRBJ2-7; the D is unclear. The CDR3 loop spans 14 amino acids. Germline V gene lookup returns CDR1 SQVTM and CDR2 ANQGSEA. Trimming removed 7 bases from V and 0 bases from J, with 16 bases in between.

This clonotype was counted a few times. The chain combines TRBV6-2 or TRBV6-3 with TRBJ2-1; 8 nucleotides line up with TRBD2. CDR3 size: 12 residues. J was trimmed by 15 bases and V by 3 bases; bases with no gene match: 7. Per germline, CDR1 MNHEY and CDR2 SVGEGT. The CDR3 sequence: CASSYNALAVFF. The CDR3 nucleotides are TGTGCCAGCAGTTATAACGCACTAGCGGTGTTCTTC.

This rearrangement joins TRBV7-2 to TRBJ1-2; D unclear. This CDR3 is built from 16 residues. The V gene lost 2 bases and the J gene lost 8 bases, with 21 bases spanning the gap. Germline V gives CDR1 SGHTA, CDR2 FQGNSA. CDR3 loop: CASSLMEGGALGGYTF. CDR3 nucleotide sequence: TGTGCCAGCAGCTTAATGGAGGGAGGCGCCCTGGGGGGCTACACCTTC.

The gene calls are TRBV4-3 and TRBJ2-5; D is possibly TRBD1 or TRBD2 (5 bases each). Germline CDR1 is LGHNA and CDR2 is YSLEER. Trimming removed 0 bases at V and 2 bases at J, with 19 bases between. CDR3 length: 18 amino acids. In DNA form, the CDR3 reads TGCGCCAGCAGCCAAGAGAAGCCCCTCCCGGGGCGGCAAGAGACCCAGTACTTC. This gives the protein CASSQEKPLPGRQETQYF.

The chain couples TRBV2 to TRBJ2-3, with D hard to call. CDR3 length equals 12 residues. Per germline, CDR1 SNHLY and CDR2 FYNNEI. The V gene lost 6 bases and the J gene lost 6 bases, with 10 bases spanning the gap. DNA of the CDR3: TGTGCCAGCAGAGGCATGTTGGATACGCAGTATTTT. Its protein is CASRGMLDTQYF.

DNA of the CDR3: TGCAGCGTTGAAACAGGCCAGCCAGGGTATGGAAACACCATATATTTT. It yields the protein CSVETGQPGYGNTIYF. V and J are TRBV29-1 and TRBJ1-3; perhaps TRBD1 as D (5 bases). This CDR3 spans 16 amino acids. V was clipped by 2 bases and J by 3 bases, with 17 bases between them. The germline CDR1 and CDR2 sequences are SQVTM and ANQGSEA. Complete variable domain (other parts from reference TRBV29-1 and TRBJ1-3): SAVISQKPSRDICQRGTSLTIQCQVDSQVTMMFWYRQQPGQSLTLIATANQGSEATYESGFVIDKFPISRPNLTFSTLTVSNMSPEDSSIYLCSVETGQPGYGNTIYFGEGSWLTVV.

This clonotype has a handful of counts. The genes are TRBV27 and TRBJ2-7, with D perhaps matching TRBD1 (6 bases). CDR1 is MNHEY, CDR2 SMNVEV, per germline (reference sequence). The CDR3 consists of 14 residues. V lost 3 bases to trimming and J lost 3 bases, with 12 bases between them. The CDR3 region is CASSFGGMYYEQYF. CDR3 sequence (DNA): TGTGCCAGCAGTTTTGGGGGCATGTACTACGAGCAGTACTTC.

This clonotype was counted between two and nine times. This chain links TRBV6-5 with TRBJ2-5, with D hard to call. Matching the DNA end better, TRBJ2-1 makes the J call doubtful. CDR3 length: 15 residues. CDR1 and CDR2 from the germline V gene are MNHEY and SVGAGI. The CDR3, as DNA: TGTGCCAGCAGTACTATAGGAAGCGCCGGGAATGAGCAGTTCTTC. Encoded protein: CASSTIGSAGNEQFF.

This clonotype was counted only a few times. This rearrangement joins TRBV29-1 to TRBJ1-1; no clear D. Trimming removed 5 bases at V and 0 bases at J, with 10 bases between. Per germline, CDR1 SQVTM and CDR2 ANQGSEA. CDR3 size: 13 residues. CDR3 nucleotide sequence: TGCAGCGTTTTCACCCTAATGAACACTGAAGCTTTCTTT. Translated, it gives CSVFTLMNTEAFF.

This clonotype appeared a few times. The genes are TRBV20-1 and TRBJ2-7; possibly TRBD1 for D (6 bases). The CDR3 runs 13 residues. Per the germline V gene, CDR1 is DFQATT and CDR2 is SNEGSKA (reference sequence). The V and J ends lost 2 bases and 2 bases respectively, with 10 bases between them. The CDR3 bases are TGCAGTGCTAGACATGACAGGACCTACGAGCAGTACTTC. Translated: CSARHDRTYEQYF.

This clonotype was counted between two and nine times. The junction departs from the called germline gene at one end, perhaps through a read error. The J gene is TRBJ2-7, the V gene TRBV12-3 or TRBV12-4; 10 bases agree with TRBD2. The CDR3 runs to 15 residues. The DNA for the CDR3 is TGTGCCAGCAGGGTTACCGGGACTAGCGTCTACGAGCGGTACTTC. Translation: CASRVTGTSVYERYF.

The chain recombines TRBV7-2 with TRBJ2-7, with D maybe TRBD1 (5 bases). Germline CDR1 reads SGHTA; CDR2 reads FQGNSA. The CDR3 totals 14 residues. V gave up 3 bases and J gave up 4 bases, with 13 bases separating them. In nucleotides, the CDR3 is TGTGCCAGCAGCTTCCCGACAGACAGATACGAGCAGTACTTC. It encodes CASSFPTDRYEQYF.

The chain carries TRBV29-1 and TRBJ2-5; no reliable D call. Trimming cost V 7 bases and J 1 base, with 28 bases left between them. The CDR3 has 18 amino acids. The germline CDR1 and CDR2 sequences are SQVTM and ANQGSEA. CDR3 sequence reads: CSALKYARSRTTQETQYF. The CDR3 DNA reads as TGCAGCGCCCTTAAGTACGCAAGGAGTAGGACCACCCAAGAGACCCAGTACTTC.

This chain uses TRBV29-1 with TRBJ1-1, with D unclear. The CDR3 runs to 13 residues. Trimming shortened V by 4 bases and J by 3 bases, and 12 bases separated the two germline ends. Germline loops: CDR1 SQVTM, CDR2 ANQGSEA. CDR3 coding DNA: TGCAGCGTTGTATGGCAGACTGACACTGAAGCTTTCTTT. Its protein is CSVVWQTDTEAFF.

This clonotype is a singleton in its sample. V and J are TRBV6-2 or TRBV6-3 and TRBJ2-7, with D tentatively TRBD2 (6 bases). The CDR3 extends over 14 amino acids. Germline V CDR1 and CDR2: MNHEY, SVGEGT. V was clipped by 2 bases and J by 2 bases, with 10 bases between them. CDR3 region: CASSYRREPYEQYF. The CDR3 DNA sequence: TGTGCCAGCAGTTACAGGCGGGAACCCTACGAGCAGTACTTC.